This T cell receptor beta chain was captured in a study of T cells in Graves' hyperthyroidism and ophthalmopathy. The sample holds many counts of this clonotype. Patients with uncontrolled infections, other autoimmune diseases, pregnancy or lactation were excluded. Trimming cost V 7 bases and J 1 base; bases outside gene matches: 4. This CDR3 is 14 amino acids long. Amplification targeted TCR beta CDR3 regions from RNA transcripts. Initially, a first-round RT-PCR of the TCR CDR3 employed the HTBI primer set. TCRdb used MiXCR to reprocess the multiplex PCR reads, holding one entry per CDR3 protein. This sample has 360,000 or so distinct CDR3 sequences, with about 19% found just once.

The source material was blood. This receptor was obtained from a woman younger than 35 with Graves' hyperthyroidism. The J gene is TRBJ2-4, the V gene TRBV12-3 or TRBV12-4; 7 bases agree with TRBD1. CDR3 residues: CASTQTGAKNIQYF. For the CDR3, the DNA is TGTGCCAGCACCCAGACAGGGGCCAAAAACATTCAGTACTTC.